This T cell receptor beta chain was recovered during a study of blood T cell repertoires in COVID-19. Study-level information: Samples representing acute and convalescent COVID-19 were sourced from the United States, Italy and Spain. From T cells, B-cell-depleted T cells, or PBMCs came the material, which was cDNA or gDNA.

Measured with immunoSEQ multiplex PCR; TCRdb has only the in-frame clones, and not every one. The sample holds some 190,000 clones; 82% are singletons and the top ten take over 9.5%. Unmatched junction bases numbered 9, after V lost 4 bases and J lost 5 bases. This CDR3 has 16 amino acids. Germline CDR1 and CDR2: SGHNT and YYREEE (reference sequence). The sample comprised peripheral blood. The TCR sequence derives from a woman older than 75 with active or convalescent COVID-19. The chain links TRBV5-4 to TRBJ2-3, with 11 bases identical to TRBD2. The CDR3 loop reads CASSPDSGRGVDTQYF. In DNA form, the CDR3 reads TGTGCCAGCAGCCCCGATAGCGGGAGGGGTGTAGATACGCAGTATTTT.